This T cell receptor beta chain was found in a study of T cell repertoires in ileal Crohn's disease. Study at large: Postoperative therapy was given to about half: 11 thiopurines, roughly 20 anti-TNF agents.

Points from the study as a whole: Endoscopic recurrence occurred in every patient whose clonality exceeded 26.8%. Compared with non-smokers, active smokers at surgery showed more clonal expansions.

On this clone: Its cognate antigen is unknown.

Repertoires were generated with immunoSEQ multiplex PCR, while TCRdb's copy carries only in-frame clones and drops some. The sample includes some 10,000 clones, around 80% seen only once; the top ten take around 25%. The source is an adult with Crohn's disease. Sequencing was carried out using ileal tissue.

The CDR3 here is CASSQRLAGTDTQYF. The CDR3 nucleotides are TGCGCCAGCAGCCAACGGCTAGCGGGGACAGATACGCAGTATTTT. This chain joins TRBV4-3 and TRBJ2-3; TRBD2 matches 9 bases. The V and J ends lost 2 bases and 3 bases, in that order; junction bases with no gene match: 3. Per the germline V gene, CDR1 is LGHNA and CDR2 is YSLEER. The CDR3 runs to 15 residues.